A selection of T cell receptor beta chains follows, all from one sample in a study of T cells after yellow fever vaccination. TCRdb fed the 5' RACE reads into MiXCR, producing one record per CDR3 protein. The sample has under 95,000 distinct CDR3 sequences; roughly 7% are singletons. The starting material was CD8+ T cells sorted from PBMCs, obtained approximately 11 days after the first yellow fever vaccination. The receptors originated from a man aged 18 to 35 who received the YFV17D yellow fever vaccine. Both conserved end residues are part of each CDR3. D genes are given only for firm matches. Size is stated for part of the rows, as once, few or many counts, or as a class when the clone is expanded.

V: TRBV7-6; J: TRBJ2-3; size: .; D: .; DNA: TGTGCCAGCTGGGCAGGGGGCACAGATACGCAGTATTTT; CDR3: CASWAGGTDTQYF
V: TRBV5-6; J: TRBJ1-6; size: .; D: TRBD1; DNA: TGTGCCAGCAGCGTGGGACAGGGATATTCACCCCTCCACTTT; CDR3: CASSVGQGYSPLHF
V: TRBV4-1; J: TRBJ1-5; size: many; D: .; DNA: TGCGCCAGCAGCCAAGTTTTAGGGGACCAGCCCCAGCATTTT; CDR3: CASSQVLGDQPQHF
V: TRBV20-1; J: TRBJ2-1; size: many; D: .; DNA: TGCAGTGTCTCTAGCTCCTACAATGAGCAGTTCTTC; CDR3: CSVSSSYNEQFF
V: TRBV11-2; J: TRBJ2-2; size: .; D: TRBD2; DNA: TGTGCCAGCAGCCCCTGGGGGGGGAGAACCGGGGAGCTGTTTTTT; CDR3: CASSPWGGRTGELFF
V: TRBV5-1; J: TRBJ2-5; size: .; D: TRBD2; DNA: TGCGCCAGCAGTTCGGGACTAGCGGTCCGGGAGACCCAGTACTTC; CDR3: CASSSGLAVRETQYF
V: TRBV7-9; J: TRBJ2-3; size: few; D: .; DNA: TGTGCCACCCAGGCAGGGCCCACAGATACGCAGTATTTT; CDR3: CATQAGPTDTQYF
V: TRBV25-1; J: TRBJ1-2; size: many; D: .; DNA: TGTGCCAGCAGTGAATATATTCTTGCGGGAACGGGAGGCTACACCTTC; CDR3: CASSEYILAGTGGYTF
V: TRBV7-3; J: TRBJ2-1; size: many; D: .; DNA: TGTGCCAGCAGCCCAGGGGCAGGGAGGGCCCATGAGCAGTTCTTC; CDR3: CASSPGAGRAHEQFF
V: TRBV7-2; J: TRBJ1-1; size: few; D: TRBD1; DNA: TGTGCCACCCGCCGGTTCCCAGGGGGCTTAACTGAAGCTTTCTTT; CDR3: CATRRFPGGLTEAFF
V: TRBV10-3; J: TRBJ1-1; size: .; D: .; DNA: TGTGCCATCAGTGAGGGGGTGACAGGAATCGACACTGAAGCTTTCTTT; CDR3: CAISEGVTGIDTEAFF
V: TRBV7-9; J: TRBJ1-1; size: many; D: .; DNA: TGTGCCAGCAGCGCCCCCAGAGGGGCCGGTGAAGCTTTCTTT; CDR3: CASSAPRGAGEAFF
V: TRBV5-4; J: TRBJ2-1; size: many; D: TRBD2; DNA: TGTGCCAGCAGCTTGGGGGTTGCGAGCGGGGGGGTGGTCTTC; CDR3: CASSLGVASGGVVF
V: TRBV15; J: TRBJ1-4; size: many; D: TRBD1; DNA: TGTGCCACCAGCAGATCACAGGGGTTGAATGAAAAACTGTTTTTT; CDR3: CATSRSQGLNEKLFF
V: TRBV4-1; J: TRBJ2-5; size: .; D: .; DNA: TGCGCCAGCAGCCATAGCCGCGCGGGGCTAGCAGGGACCCAGTACTTC; CDR3: CASSHSRAGLAGTQYF
V: TRBV5-1; J: TRBJ2-1; size: few; D: .; DNA: TGCGCCAGCAGCCCGGTAGGGGGGTACAGCTCCTACAATGAGCAGTTCTTC; CDR3: CASSPVGGYSSYNEQFF
V: TRBV20-1; J: TRBJ2-7; size: many; D: .; DNA: TGCAGTGCTAGAGGGCGCGGATCCTACGAGCAGTACTTC; CDR3: CSARGRGSYEQYF
V: TRBV20-1; J: TRBJ2-1; size: many; D: .; DNA: TGCAGTGCTAGAGGAAATAGCGGCAAGTACAATGAGCAGTTCTTC; CDR3: CSARGNSGKYNEQFF
V: TRBV7-9; J: TRBJ2-7; size: .; D: .; DNA: TGTGCCAGCAGCTTACAGGGCAGGGCCTACGAGCAGTACTTC; CDR3: CASSLQGRAYEQYF
V: TRBV6-5; J: TRBJ2-7; size: many; D: TRBD1; DNA: TGTGCCAGCAGTTTCGGACAGGGGCCCTACGAGCAGTACTTC; CDR3: CASSFGQGPYEQYF
V: TRBV20-1; J: TRBJ1-5; size: many; D: TRBD1; DNA: TGCAGTGCTAGACTCGACAGGGGCTTTCAGCCCCAGCATTTT; CDR3: CSARLDRGFQPQHF
V: TRBV7-9; J: TRBJ2-5; size: .; D: .; DNA: TGTGCCAGCAGCTCCGATTTAATAGAGACCCAGTACTTC; CDR3: CASSSDLIETQYF
V: TRBV10-3; J: TRBJ1-5; size: few; D: .; DNA: TGTGCCACCAGAAGTATAGGGGATTCAGGACAGCCCCAGCATTTT; CDR3: CATRSIGDSGQPQHF
V: TRBV4-3; J: TRBJ1-1; size: many; D: .; DNA: TGCGCCAGCAGCCAAGATTTGTGGAGAAACTTGAACACTGAAGCTTTCTTT; CDR3: CASSQDLWRNLNTEAFF
V: TRBV6-1; J: TRBJ1-2; size: few; D: .; DNA: TGTGCCAGCAGTGAAGCTGGCTACACCTTC; CDR3: CASSEAGYTF
V: TRBV7-2; J: TRBJ2-7; size: .; D: .; DNA: TGTGCCAGCAGCTTAGCGGGGGGGACAGACTACTACGAGCAGTACTTC; CDR3: CASSLAGGTDYYEQYF
V: TRBV6-1; J: TRBJ2-1; size: many; D: .; DNA: TGTGCCAGCAGACCGGGGCTCTCCTACAATGAGCAGTTCTTC; CDR3: CASRPGLSYNEQFF
V: TRBV7-9; J: TRBJ1-2; size: few; D: .; DNA: TGTGCCAGCAGATCTACAGGAAACTACACCTTC; CDR3: CASRSTGNYTF
V: TRBV7-2; J: TRBJ1-2; size: few; D: TRBD1; DNA: TGTGCCAGCAGTGGGGGTCGGGACAGGGCGCCTTATGGCTACACCTTC; CDR3: CASSGGRDRAPYGYTF
V: TRBV6-5; J: TRBJ2-7; size: many; D: .; DNA: TGTGCCAGCAGCCCGATCGACAGCTTCTACGAGCAGTACTTC; CDR3: CASSPIDSFYEQYF
V: TRBV12-3/TRBV12-4; J: TRBJ2-1; size: few; D: .; DNA: TGTGCCAGCGGGGGCCGATACAGCAATGAGCAGTTCTTC; CDR3: CASGGRYSNEQFF
V: TRBV11-2; J: TRBJ2-4; size: many; D: TRBD1; DNA: TGTGCCAGCAGCACAAACAGGGGGCTAGCCAAAAACATTCAGTACTTC; CDR3: CASSTNRGLAKNIQYF
V: TRBV19; J: TRBJ1-1; size: .; D: TRBD1; DNA: TGTGCCAGTAGTAAATCACAGGGGCCCACTGAAGCTTTCTTT; CDR3: CASSKSQGPTEAFF
V: TRBV30; J: TRBJ2-2; size: .; D: .; DNA: TGTGCCTGGAGTGTCTTCAGGGTGGGCACCGGGGAGCTGTTTTTT; CDR3: CAWSVFRVGTGELFF
V: TRBV6-5; J: TRBJ1-3; size: many; D: TRBD1; DNA: TGTGCCAGCAGTTACTTAAATCTTCAGGGGGACCCTGGAAACACCATATATTTT; CDR3: CASSYLNLQGDPGNTIYF
V: TRBV5-5; J: TRBJ2-2; size: many; D: .; DNA: TGTGCCAGCAGTTATTTCAGGGGGACTAACACCGGGGAGCTGTTTTTT; CDR3: CASSYFRGTNTGELFF
V: TRBV6-1; J: TRBJ1-2; size: many; D: .; DNA: TGTGCCAGCAGAGAAACGACAGGTCCCTATTGGGGCTACACCTTC; CDR3: CASRETTGPYWGYTF
V: TRBV4-2; J: TRBJ2-3; size: .; D: TRBD2; DNA: TGTGTCAGCAGCTCATTAGCGGGGCTCACAGATACGCAGTATTTT; CDR3: CVSSSLAGLTDTQYF
V: TRBV4-1; J: TRBJ1-5; size: many; D: .; DNA: TGCGCCAGCAGCCAAGAGGATACAGCTAATCAGCCCCAGCATTTT; CDR3: CASSQEDTANQPQHF
V: TRBV7-3; J: TRBJ2-2; size: .; D: .; DNA: TGTGCCAGCAGCGTTGACCTCTTGGGGGTTAACACCGGGGAGCTGTTTTTT; CDR3: CASSVDLLGVNTGELFF
V: TRBV29-1; J: TRBJ1-1; size: .; D: TRBD1; DNA: TGCAGCGTTGAAGATCCGGACAGGACGATGAACACTGAAGCTTTCTTT; CDR3: CSVEDPDRTMNTEAFF
V: TRBV12-3/TRBV12-4; J: TRBJ2-1; size: many; D: TRBD1; DNA: TGTGCCAGCAGTTTGGGTCAGGGGGTCACCTTAGAGCAGTTCTTC; CDR3: CASSLGQGVTLEQFF
V: TRBV12-3/TRBV12-4; J: TRBJ2-2; size: many; D: .; DNA: TGTGCCAGCAGTTTAGCCCCCAACACCGGGGAGCTGTTTTTT; CDR3: CASSLAPNTGELFF
V: TRBV3-1; J: TRBJ2-2; size: many; D: .; DNA: TGTGCCAGTTGCCCGACTCCGAACACCGGGGAGCTGTTTTTT; CDR3: CASCPTPNTGELFF
V: TRBV12-3/TRBV12-4; J: TRBJ1-4; size: .; D: .; DNA: TGTGCCAGCAGTTTGTGGGGGCCTAATGAAAAACTGTTTTTT; CDR3: CASSLWGPNEKLFF
V: TRBV27; J: TRBJ2-5; size: many; D: .; DNA: TGTGCCAGCAGTTTAGGGGCCCGGGAGACCCAGTACTTC; CDR3: CASSLGARETQYF
V: TRBV6-2/TRBV6-3; J: TRBJ1-6; size: many; D: .; DNA: TGTGCCAGTGCGGACAGCTCCTATAATTCACCCCTCCACTTT; CDR3: CASADSSYNSPLHF
V: TRBV5-6; J: TRBJ2-5; size: many; D: .; DNA: TGTGCCAGCAGCTTGGCCGGACGGAACCAAGAGACCCAGTACTTC; CDR3: CASSLAGRNQETQYF
V: TRBV3-1; J: TRBJ2-1; size: few; D: TRBD2; DNA: TGTGCCAGCAGCCAGAGCGGGAGCTCATACAATGAGCAGTTCTTC; CDR3: CASSQSGSSYNEQFF
V: TRBV6-4; J: TRBJ2-6; size: many; D: TRBD1; DNA: TGTGCCAGCAGTGTGACAGGGGGAGCTGGGGCCAACGTCCTGACTTTC; CDR3: CASSVTGGAGANVLTF